Listed here are 4 T cell receptor beta chains from one sample, sequenced in a study of beta chain features in type 1 diabetes. Study-wide results and caveats: There was a moderate but significant shortening of TCRB CDR3s in all four CD4+ subsets of Type 1 diabetes patients.

Every isolated RNA sample was fully reverse transcribed, so sequencing captured expressed TCRB transcripts. The data were produced by immunoSEQ multiplex PCR, yet TCRdb's version contains in-frame clones alone and is incomplete. The sample shows over 200,000 clones, approximately 11% of them seen only once. Their antigen targets remain unknown. Sample: naive CD4+ T cells from blood. These receptors were taken from a man in his thirties or forties with type 1 diabetes.

In DNA form, the CDR3 reads TGTGCCAGCACCCCCAAAAGCGTCAATGGCTACACCTTC. It translates to CASTPKSVNGYTF. The genes are TRBV28 and TRBJ1-2; D gene ambiguous. The CDR3 extends over 13 amino acids. Germline CDR1 and CDR2: MDHEN and SYDVKM. With 7 bases removed from V and 6 bases from J, the gap between germline ends came to 15 bases.

The rearrangement links TRBV28 to TRBJ1-2; a possible D gene is TRBD1 (6 bases). This CDR3 contains 15 residues. The germline CDR1 and CDR2 sequences are MDHEN and SYDVKM. The germline V and J ends were trimmed by 6 bases and 1 base, with 15 bases remaining between them. The CDR3 DNA sequence: TGTGCCAGCAGGGGATCGGGACAACTTAACTATGGCTACACCTTC. It specifies CASRGSGQLNYGYTF.

The V and J genes are TRBV6-5 and TRBJ2-3; 7 bases match TRBD1. There are 15 residues in the CDR3. From germline, CDR1 is MNHEY and CDR2 SVGAGI. V dropped 4 bases and J dropped 1; count of bases not matched to a gene: 5. CDR3 region: CASSSTGARTDTQYF. The CDR3 coding sequence is TGTGCCAGCAGTTCCACAGGGGCCCGCACAGATACGCAGTATTTT.

The genes are TRBV4-3 and TRBJ1-5, with D uncertain. Trimming shortened V by 0 bases and J by 4 bases, and 4 bases separated the two germline ends. This CDR3 contains 13 residues. Germline CDR1 is LGHNA and CDR2 is YSLEER. CDR3 in amino acids: CASSQDVNQPQHF. The CDR3 DNA follows: TGCGCCAGCAGCCAAGACGTAAATCAGCCCCAGCATTTT.